Presented here are 16 T cell receptor beta chains from one specimen sequenced in a study of T cells in pancreatic ductal adenocarcinoma. No neoadjuvant therapy was given to the selected pancreatic ductal adenocarcinoma patients before their surgery. Measured with immunoSEQ multiplex PCR; TCRdb has only the in-frame clones, and not every one. This table holds roughly 100,000 clones, roughly 96% found once. Sequenced sample: PBMCs. These receptors were taken from a human donor with pancreatic ductal adenocarcinoma.

The V and J genes are TRBV15 and TRBJ2-2; 7 nucleotides agree with TRBD1. J gave up 0 bases and V 7 bases, and 5 bases lay outside the gene matches. The CDR3 runs 15 residues. Germline CDR1 is LNHNV and CDR2 is YYDKDF (reference sequence). This CDR3 reads CATNTGDANTGELFF. DNA of the CDR3: TGTGCCACCAATACAGGGGACGCGAACACCGGGGAGCTGTTTTTT.

The chain couples TRBV15 to TRBJ2-2, with a tentative D call TRBD1 (6 bases). The ends were cut back, 1 base at V and 7 bases at J, with 19 bases in the middle. Per germline, CDR1 LNHNV and CDR2 YYDKDF (reference sequence). The length of the CDR3 is 17 residues. The DNA for the CDR3 is TGTGCCACCAGCAGAGCGAGACCAGACAGGTTGGGCGGGGAGCTGTTTTTT. Its protein is CATSRARPDRLGGELFF.

The CDR3 region has the DNA TGTGCCAGCAGTGCCCTAAGCCACGAGCAGTACTTC. Its translation is CASSALSHEQYF. The chain joins TRBV6-6 to TRBJ2-7, with D unresolved. Germline assignment: CDR1 MNHNY and CDR2 SVGAGI (reference sequence). The V end was cut by 5 bases, the J end by 5 bases, with 10 bases between. The CDR3 covers 12 residues.

The chain uses TRBV18 and TRBJ2-2; 11 bases match TRBD1. Germline lookup yields CDR1 KGHSH and CDR2 LQKENI. V dropped 3 bases and J dropped 2; count of bases not matched to a gene: 2. This CDR3 is built from 16 residues. CDR3: CASSPRTGGNTGELFF. The CDR3 DNA sequence: TGTGCCAGCTCACCGCGGACAGGGGGCAACACCGGGGAGCTGTTTTTT. Full variable domain (missing parts from reference TRBV18 and TRBJ2-2): NAGVMQNPRHLVRRRGQEARLRCSPMKGHSHVYWYRQLPEEGLKFMVYLQKENIIDESGMPKERFSAEFPKEGPSILRIQQVVRGDSAAYFCASSPRTGGNTGELFFGEGSRLTVL.

The rearrangement joins TRBV30 to TRBJ2-2, with 7 nucleotides matching TRBD2. The CDR3 has 15 residues. Germline V lookup: CDR1 GTSNPN, CDR2 SVGIG (reference sequence). V was clipped by 5 bases and J by 6 bases; unmatched bases: 12. The CDR3 DNA reads as TGTGCCTGGTGTGATGGACTAGGAGGAGCCGGGGAGCTGTTTTTT. Residues: CAWCDGLGGAGELFF.

This chain uses TRBV5-5 with TRBJ2-7; 12 bases are a match to TRBD1. The germline V gene has CDR1 SGHKS and CDR2 YYEKEE (reference sequence). V shed 5 bases and J 4 bases; nucleotides not matched to a gene: 1. The CDR3 extends over 13 amino acids. The CDR3 DNA reads TGTGCCAGCAGGGGACAGGGGGCTTACGAGCAGTACTTC. Its translation is CASRGQGAYEQYF. Variable domain in full (rest from reference TRBV5-5 and TRBJ2-7): DAGVTQSPTHLIKTRGQQVTLRCSPISGHKSVSWYQQVLGQGPQFIFQYYEKEERGRGNFPDRFSARQFPNYSSELNVNALLLGDSALYLCASRGQGAYEQYFGPGTRLTVT.

This chain joins TRBV7-9 and TRBJ2-7; 8 nucleotides align to TRBD1. V was pared by 4 bases and J by 5 bases, with 4 bases of the junction left unmatched. Germline CDR1 is SEHNR and CDR2 is FQNEAQ (reference sequence). The CDR3 has 13 residues. The CDR3, as DNA: TGTGCCAGCAGCTCGGACAGGGCCCACGAGCAGTACTTC. It is translated as CASSSDRAHEQYF.

The rearrangement uses TRBV7-3 and TRBJ2-5; the match to TRBD2 covers 7 bases. The CDR3 extends over 15 amino acids. The V and J ends lost 3 bases and 6 bases, in that order; junction bases with no gene match: 10. CDR1 is SGHTA and CDR2 is FQGTGA in the germline V gene. CDR3 sequence (DNA): TGTGCCAGCAGCTTGGCTAGCGGCCCGGAACAGACCCAGTACTTC. Amino acids: CASSLASGPEQTQYF.

The chain has TRBV4-2 and TRBJ1-5, with TRBD1 as a possible D gene (5 bases). Trimming pared 6 bases from V and 5 bases from J, leaving 17 bases between. This CDR3 region has 15 residues. Germline CDR1 is LGHNA and CDR2 is YNFKEQ. The CDR3 region is CASRTRQTSDQPQHF. The CDR3 DNA is TGTGCCAGCAGGACAAGACAGACGAGTGATCAGCCCCAGCATTTT.

This chain joins TRBV6-5 and TRBJ2-7; D unclear. From germline, CDR1 is MNHEY and CDR2 SVGAGI. The CDR3 is 14 amino acids. V was clipped by 2 bases and J by 7 bases, with 15 bases between them. As DNA, the CDR3 is TGTGCCAGCAGTTACGGTCAGGTCCTGAGTGAGCAGTACTTC. Translation: CASSYGQVLSEQYF.

This chain links TRBV5-4 with TRBJ2-1; 8 bases match TRBD2. Trimming cost V 2 bases and J 6 bases; bases outside gene matches: 10. The CDR3 is 16 amino acids. CDR1 and CDR2 from the germline V gene are SGHNT and YYREEE (reference sequence). The CDR3 DNA sequence: TGTGCCAGCAGCTTTGATCCGGGACTAGGCGGCAATGAGCAGTTCTTC. Its translation is CASSFDPGLGGNEQFF. Supplemented by reference TRBV5-4 and TRBJ2-1, the full variable domain reads ETGVTQSPTHLIKTRGQQVTLRCSSQSGHNTVSWYQQALGQGPQFIFQYYREEENGRGNFPPRFSGLQFPNYSSELNVNALELDDSALYLCASSFDPGLGGNEQFFGPGTRLTVL.

V and J are TRBV5-6 and TRBJ2-7; D not resolved. The CDR3 runs to 14 residues. The germline CDR1 and CDR2 sequences are SGHDT and YYEEEE. The germline V and J ends were trimmed by 4 bases and 2 bases, with 13 bases remaining between them. The CDR3 protein is CASSPYIGAYEQYF. The CDR3 DNA reads as TGTGCCAGCAGCCCATATATCGGTGCCTACGAGCAGTACTTC.

Only one count was recorded for this clone. The V and J genes are TRBV14 and TRBJ2-7; D remains ambiguous. The CDR3 has 12 residues. The ends were cut back, 2 bases at V and 2 bases at J, with 4 bases in the middle. CDR1 is SGHDN and CDR2 is FVKESK in the germline V gene. The CDR3 DNA reads as TGTGCCAGCAGCCAATCTCCCTACGAGCAGTACTTC. Its translation: CASSQSPYEQYF.

This sequence joins TRBV15 and TRBJ2-3; D is uncertain. Trimming cost V 1 base and J 5 bases, with 4 bases left between them. This CDR3 has 12 residues. The V gene's germline CDR1 is LNHNV and CDR2 YYDKDF (reference sequence). The CDR3 loop is CATSRGLDTQYF. The CDR3 DNA is TGTGCCACCAGCAGAGGACTAGATACGCAGTATTTT.

V gene TRBV7-2 combines with J gene TRBJ2-7; a weak D match, TRBD2 (7 bases). The CDR3 length is 15 residues. V lost 5 bases, J lost 2 bases, and 16 bases lay in between. Germline CDR1 and CDR2: SGHTA and FQGNSA. CDR3 sequence: CASSGGAGPAYEQYF. In DNA form, the CDR3 reads TGTGCCAGCAGCGGGGGGGCGGGGCCAGCCTACGAGCAGTACTTC.

This clone was picked up one time. The rearrangement joins TRBV27 to TRBJ2-7; tentatively, D is TRBD1 (5 bases). Between the trimmed V and J ends, which lost 4 bases and 7 bases, there was a span of 17 bases. The CDR3 covers 14 residues. The V gene's germline CDR1 is MNHEY and CDR2 SMNVEV (reference sequence). The CDR3 is CASSSLSGPGEQYF. DNA of the CDR3: TGTGCCAGCAGTTCGTTGAGTGGTCCAGGGGAGCAGTACTTC.